This entry concerns a single TCR beta chain. Those patients with uncontrolled infection, other autoimmune disease, pregnancy or lactation were excluded. This CDR3 has 14 amino acids. In germline, CDR1 is DFQATT, CDR2 SNEGSKA (reference sequence). V gave up 2 bases and J gave up 0 bases, with 11 bases separating them. This sample is part of a study of T cells in Graves' hyperthyroidism and ophthalmopathy. Regions amplified from RNA transcripts were the TCR beta CDR3 regions. When the TCR CDR3 underwent first-round RT-PCR, the HTBI primer set was used. TCRdb redid the calling of the multiplex PCR reads with MiXCR, one entry per CDR3 protein. In the table there are around 370,000 distinct CDR3 sequences, approximately 18% of which are singletons.

The sample taken for sequencing was blood. This chain links TRBV20-1 with TRBJ2-7; D call uncertain. The clonotype originates from a man younger than 35 with Graves' ophthalmopathy. The CDR3 nucleotides are TGCAGTGCTAGACTTGAAGGGTCCTCCTACGAGCAGTACTTC. Translating it yields CSARLEGSSYEQYF.